The entry below gives a single TCR beta chain sequence along with its context. CDR1 and CDR2 from the germline V gene are GTSNPN and SVGIG (reference sequence). Trimming shortened V by 0 bases and J by 9 bases, and 9 bases separated the two germline ends. The CDR3 has 11 amino acids. PCR amplification relied on 60 Vbeta primers (plus 13 Jbeta primers). The method was immunoSEQ multiplex PCR; TCRdb's version includes in-frame clones alone and lacks a portion of them. The data contain roughly 89,000 clones, 81% of them singletons. The data stem from a study of cytomegalovirus exposure and HLA in healthy donors.

This TCR came from a woman aged 25 to 39 in good health and CMV-seronegative. The V and J genes are TRBV30 and TRBJ2-7; tentatively, D is TRBD1 (6 bases). Sequencing used PBMCs. In nucleotides, the CDR3 is TGTGCCTGGAGTGTGGGGGCTGGGCAGTACTTC. Its translation: CAWSVGAGQYF. Together with reference TRBV30 and TRBJ2-7, the CDR3 gives the full variable domain: SQTIHQWPATLVQPVGSPLSLECTVEGTSNPNLYWYRQAAGRGLQLLFYSVGIGQISSEVPQNLSASRPQDRQFILSSKKLLLSDSGFYLCAWSVGAGQYFGPGTRLTVT.